The sequence of this T cell receptor (beta chain) was determined in a study of identifying expanded T cells in peripheral blood. Sequencing was performed with immunoSEQ multiplex PCR; in TCRdb, only in-frame clones are kept and a portion is missing. The sample carries under 95,000 clones, about nine tenths recorded once. During the collection period, no donor immune events like infections were recorded. Details on this clone: Its specificity is not known.

General study points: Variance in clone template counts between approximately two-week samples significantly increased with total template count across all healthy donors.

The material sequenced was blood. This clonotype originated in a person between 18 and 75 years old in good health.

Written as DNA, the CDR3 is TGTGCCACCAGCAGAGATTTTGCTGAATCCCAGTTCTTC. It translates to CATSRDFAESQFF. J is TRBJ2-1 and V is TRBV15; no reliable D call. This CDR3 has 13 amino acids. CDR1 is LNHNV, CDR2 YYDKDF, per germline (reference sequence). Trimming took off 0 bases at V and 13 bases at J, with 13 bases between the two ends.